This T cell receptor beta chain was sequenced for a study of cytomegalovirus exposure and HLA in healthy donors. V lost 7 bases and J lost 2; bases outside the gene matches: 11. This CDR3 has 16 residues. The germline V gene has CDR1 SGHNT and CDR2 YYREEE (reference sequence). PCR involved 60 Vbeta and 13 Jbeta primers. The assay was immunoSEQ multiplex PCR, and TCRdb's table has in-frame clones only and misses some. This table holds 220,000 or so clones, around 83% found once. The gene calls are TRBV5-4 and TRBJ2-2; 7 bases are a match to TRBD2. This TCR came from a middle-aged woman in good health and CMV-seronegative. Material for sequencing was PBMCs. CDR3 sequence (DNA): TGTGCCAGCGAACCTTTAGCGGGTGGCAACACCGGGGAGCTGTTTTTT. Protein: CASEPLAGGNTGELFF.